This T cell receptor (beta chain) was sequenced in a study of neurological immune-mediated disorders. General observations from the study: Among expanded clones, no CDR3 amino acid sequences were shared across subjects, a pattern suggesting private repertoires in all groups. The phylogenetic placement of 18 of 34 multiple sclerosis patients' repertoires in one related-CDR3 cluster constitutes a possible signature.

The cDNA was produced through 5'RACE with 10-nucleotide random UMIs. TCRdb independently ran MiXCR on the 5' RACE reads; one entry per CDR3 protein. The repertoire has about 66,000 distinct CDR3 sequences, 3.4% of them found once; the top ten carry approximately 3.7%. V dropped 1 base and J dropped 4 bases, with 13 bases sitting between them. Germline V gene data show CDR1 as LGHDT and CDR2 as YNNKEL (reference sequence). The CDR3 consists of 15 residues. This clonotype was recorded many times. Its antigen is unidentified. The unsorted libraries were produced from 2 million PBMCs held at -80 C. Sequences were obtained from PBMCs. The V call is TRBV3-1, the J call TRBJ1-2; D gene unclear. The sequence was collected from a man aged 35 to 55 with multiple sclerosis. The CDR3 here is CASSQVLAVSYGYTF. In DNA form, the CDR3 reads TGTGCCAGCAGCCAAGTCCTCGCAGTCTCCTATGGCTACACCTTC. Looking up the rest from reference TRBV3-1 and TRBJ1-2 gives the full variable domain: DTAVSQTPKYLVTQMGNDKSIKCEQNLGHDTMYWYKQDSKKFLKIMFSYNNKELIINETVPNRFSPKSPDKAHLNLHINSLELGDSAVYFCASSQVLAVSYGYTFGSGTRLTVV.